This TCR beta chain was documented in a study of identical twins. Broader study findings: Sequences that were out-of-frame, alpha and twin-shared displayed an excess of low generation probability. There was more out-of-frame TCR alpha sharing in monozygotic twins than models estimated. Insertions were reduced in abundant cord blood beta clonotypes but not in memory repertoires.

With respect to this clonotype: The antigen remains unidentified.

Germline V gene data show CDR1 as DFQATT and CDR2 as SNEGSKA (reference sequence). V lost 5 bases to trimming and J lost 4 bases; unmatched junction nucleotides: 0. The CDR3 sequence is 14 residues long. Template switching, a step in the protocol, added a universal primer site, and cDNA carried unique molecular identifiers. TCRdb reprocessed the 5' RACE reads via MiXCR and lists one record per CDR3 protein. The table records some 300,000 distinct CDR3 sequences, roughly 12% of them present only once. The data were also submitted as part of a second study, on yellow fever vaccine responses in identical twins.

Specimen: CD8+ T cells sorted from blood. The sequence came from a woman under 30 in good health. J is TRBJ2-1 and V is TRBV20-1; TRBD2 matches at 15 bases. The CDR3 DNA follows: TGCAGTGCTGGGACTAGCGGGGGGTACAATGAGCAGTTCTTC. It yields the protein CSAGTSGGYNEQFF.